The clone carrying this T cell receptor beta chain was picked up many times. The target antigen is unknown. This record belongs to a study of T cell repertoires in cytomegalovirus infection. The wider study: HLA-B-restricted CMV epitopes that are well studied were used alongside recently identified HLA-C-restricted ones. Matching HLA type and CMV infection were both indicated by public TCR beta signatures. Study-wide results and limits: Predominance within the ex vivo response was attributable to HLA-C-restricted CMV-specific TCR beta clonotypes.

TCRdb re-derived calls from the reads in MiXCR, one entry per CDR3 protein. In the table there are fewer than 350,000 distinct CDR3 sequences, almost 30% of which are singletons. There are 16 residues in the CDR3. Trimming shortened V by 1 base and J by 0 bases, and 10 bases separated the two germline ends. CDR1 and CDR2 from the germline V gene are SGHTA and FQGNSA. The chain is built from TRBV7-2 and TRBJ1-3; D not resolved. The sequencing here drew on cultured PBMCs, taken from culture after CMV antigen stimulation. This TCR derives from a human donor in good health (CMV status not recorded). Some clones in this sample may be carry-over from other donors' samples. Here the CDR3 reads CASSLGETFSGNTIYF. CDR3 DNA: TGTGCCAGCAGCTTAGGGGAGACATTCTCTGGAAACACCATATATTTT. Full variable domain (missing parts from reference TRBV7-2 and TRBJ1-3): GAGVSQSPSNKVTEKGKDVELRCDPISGHTALYWYRQSLGQGLEFLIYFQGNSAPDKSGLPSDRFSAERTGGSVSTLTIQRTQQEDSAVYLCASSLGETFSGNTIYFGEGSWLTVV.